This T cell receptor (beta chain) was captured by sequencing in a study of somatic mutations in cytotoxic T cells in rheumatoid arthritis. Study-wide results and limits: Among rheumatoid arthritis patients and age-matched healthy controls, CD8+ T-cell clonality was not significantly different.

Germline-derived CDR1 and CDR2 are SGDLS and YYNGEE. Trimming stripped 4 bases from V and 7 bases from J, with 9 bases between. The CDR3 consists of 13 residues. Sequenced by immunoSEQ multiplex PCR; TCRdb stores in-frame clones only, minus some. The sample has more than 13,000 clones; around 70% are singletons. Note on this clone: Its antigen is still unknown.

The receptor was derived from an adult with rheumatoid arthritis. The chain has TRBV9 and TRBJ1-6; D uncertain. The sequencing input was CD8+ T cells sorted from blood. The CDR3 sequence is CASSPSGNSPLHF. Written as DNA, the CDR3 is TGTGCCAGCAGCCCCTCAGGAAATTCACCCCTCCACTTT. Full variable domain (outside the CDR3, taken from reference TRBV9 and TRBJ1-6): DSGVTQTPKHLITATGQRVTLRCSPRSGDLSVYWYQQSLDQGLQFLIQYYNGEERAKGNILERFSAQQFPDLHSELNLSSLELGDSALYFCASSPSGNSPLHFGNGTRLTVT.